These T cell receptor beta chains were read from a single sample in a study of STAT5B mutations in CD4+ large granular lymphocyte leukemia. Clones were sequenced by immunoSEQ multiplex PCR, and TCRdb holds only the in-frame ones, with some missing. The repertoire includes tens of thousands of clones, approximately 70% of them detected once, and approximately 1.4% sits in the top ten. The specimen was CD4+ T cells from blood buffy coats. These receptors were obtained from a human donor in good health. CDR3s include the opening cysteine and the closing phenylalanine or tryptophan. A D gene is named only where the DNA matches it firmly.

-	TRBV27	TRBJ1-2	CASSLSQFYGYTF
-	TRBV7-2	TRBJ1-2	CASSLEGTRGYTF
-	TRBV27	TRBJ2-3	CASSLGRDTDTQYF
-	TRBV9	TRBJ2-6	CASSVGPTSGANVLTF
-	TRBV10-3	TRBJ1-4	CATRSDSEKLFF
-	TRBV5-1	TRBJ2-2	CASRVGQNTGELFF
-	TRBV10-3	TRBJ1-2	CAISESNYYGYTF
-	TRBV7-2	TRBJ2-4	CASSPISGAKNIQYF
-	TRBV7-9	TRBJ2-7	CASSSSHGPAPYEQYF
-	TRBV27	TRBJ2-1	CASIRYNEQFF
TRBD1	TRBV10-3	TRBJ2-1	CASLDRNSYNEQFF
-	TRBV14	TRBJ2-6	CASSSTRAGANVLTF
TRBD1	TRBV11-2	TRBJ1-2	CASSIDRARGYTF
-	TRBV2	TRBJ1-1	CASRRTFTEAFF
-	TRBV2	TRBJ1-1	CASSGTGRTNTEAFF
TRBD2	TRBV5-1	TRBJ2-3	CASSPLTSGGTDTQYF
TRBD1	TRBV28	TRBJ1-2	CASKTGTHYGYTF
-	TRBV4-1	TRBJ2-5	CASSQAEQETQYF
-	TRBV14	TRBJ2-7	CASSQVGGGSYEQYF
-	TRBV7-9	TRBJ1-5	CASSEGARVQPQHF
TRBD1	TRBV5-8	TRBJ2-1	CASSLGRDSGYNEQFF
-	TRBV6-5	TRBJ2-5	CATRQAAETQYF
TRBD1	TRBV11-2	TRBJ1-1	CASSSSRGSTEAFF
-	TRBV19	TRBJ1-2	CASSVSRDAGYTF
-	TRBV28	TRBJ2-6	CASSLDARTISGANVLTF
-	TRBV5-4	TRBJ2-5	CASSPGQQQETQYF
-	TRBV7-3	TRBJ1-2	CASSLGSGTNYGYTF
-	TRBV9	TRBJ1-2	CASSAQAGFGYGYTF
-	TRBV27	TRBJ1-6	CASRTGGSSYNSPLHF
TRBD1	TRBV6-5	TRBJ2-7	CASSYQGQGLNF
TRBD2	TRBV30	TRBJ2-7	CAWNLAGSYEQYF
TRBD1	TRBV28	TRBJ2-3	CASSASGQGFTDTQYF
TRBD1	TRBV5-1	TRBJ2-5	CASSLGTGETQYF
-	TRBV27	TRBJ2-3	CASHRTQWDTQYF
-	TRBV6-1	TRBJ2-7	CASSGGAPYEQYF
-	TRBV30	TRBJ2-7	CAWNRDHSHEQYF
TRBD1	TRBV7-9	TRBJ1-1	CASSLAGGATEAFF
-	TRBV5-6	TRBJ2-5	CASSSTETQYF
TRBD1	TRBV4-2	TRBJ2-2	CASSQAGVLGGRGTGELFF